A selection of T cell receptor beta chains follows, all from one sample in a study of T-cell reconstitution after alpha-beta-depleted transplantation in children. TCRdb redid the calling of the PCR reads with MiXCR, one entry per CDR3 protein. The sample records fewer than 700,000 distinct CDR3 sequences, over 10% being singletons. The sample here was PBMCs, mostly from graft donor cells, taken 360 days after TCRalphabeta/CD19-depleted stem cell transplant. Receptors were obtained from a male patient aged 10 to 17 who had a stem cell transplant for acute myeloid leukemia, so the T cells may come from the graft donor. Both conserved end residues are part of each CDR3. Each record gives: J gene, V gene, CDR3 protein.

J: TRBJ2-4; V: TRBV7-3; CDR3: CASSSSGTGNIQYF
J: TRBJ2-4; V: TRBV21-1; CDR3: CASSTRVTGWFPDIQYF
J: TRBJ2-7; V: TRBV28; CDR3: CASSSRLAGHYEQYF
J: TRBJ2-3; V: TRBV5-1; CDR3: CASSLAPSGRTKGVMYF
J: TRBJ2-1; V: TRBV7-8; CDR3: CASKETRGGEGEQFF
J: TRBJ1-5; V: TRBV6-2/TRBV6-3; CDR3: CASSFLGGRGNQPQHF
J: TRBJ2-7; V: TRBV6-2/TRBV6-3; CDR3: CASISTHGTGIYEQYF
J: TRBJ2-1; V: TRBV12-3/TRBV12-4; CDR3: CASRRGLAHNEQFF
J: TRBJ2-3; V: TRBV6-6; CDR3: CASKVTDTQYF
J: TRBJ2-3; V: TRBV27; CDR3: CASSLLIAGPSTDTQYF
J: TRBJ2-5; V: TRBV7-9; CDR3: CASSPGTSPPYF
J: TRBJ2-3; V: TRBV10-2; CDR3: CASSGASGIVDTQYF
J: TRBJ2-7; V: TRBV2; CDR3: CASSEWAFVASYEQYF
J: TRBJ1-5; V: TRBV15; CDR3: CATSRDYQPQHF
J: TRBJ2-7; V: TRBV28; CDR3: CASSSHGLAGEGEQYF
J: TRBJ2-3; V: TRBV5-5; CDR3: CASSLDSPPTDTQYF
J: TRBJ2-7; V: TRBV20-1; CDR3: CSARDSLADYEQYF
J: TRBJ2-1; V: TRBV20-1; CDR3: CSARAPRREAYNEQFF
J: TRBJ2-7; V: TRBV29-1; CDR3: CSVESGSHEQYF
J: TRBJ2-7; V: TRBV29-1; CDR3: CSVNQGTYEQYF
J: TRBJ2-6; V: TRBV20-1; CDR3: CSASGTGGGISGANVLTF
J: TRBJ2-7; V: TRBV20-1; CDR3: CSAPRVAGSHIYEQYF
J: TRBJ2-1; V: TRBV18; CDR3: CASSPRGLAGRSSYNEQFF
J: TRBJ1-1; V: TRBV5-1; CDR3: CASSLERGTNTEAFF